A selection of T cell receptor beta chains follows, all from one sample in a study of blood T cell repertoires in COVID-19. Profiling relied on immunoSEQ multiplex PCR, and the TCRdb table lists in-frame clones only, not all of them. This table holds about 380,000 clones, around nine tenths found once. The sequencing input was PBMCs or T cells enriched from blood (not recorded which). Receptors originate from a woman in her late teens or twenties who had recovered from COVID-19. Both conserved end residues are part of each CDR3. The D gene is left open where the match is weak. Some rows mark clone size as missing; the rest say once, few, many or name a class of expanded clone.

clone_size	v_call	j_call	d_call	cdr3_aa	cdr3_nt
.	TRBV6-6	TRBJ2-7	TRBD2	CASSGTSVLYEQYF	TGTGCCAGCAGCGGGACTAGCGTGCTTTACGAGCAGTACTTC
.	TRBV21-1	TRBJ2-5	.	CASSMEDRDSRETQYF	TGTGCCAGCAGCATGGAAGACCGGGACTCGAGGGAGACCCAGTACTTC
once	TRBV20-1	TRBJ1-1	.	CSARGQGSAFF	TGCAGTGCTAGAGGTCAGGGTTCGGCTTTCTTT
.	TRBV5-8	TRBJ1-5	.	CASSPDRSNQPQHF	TGTGCCAGCAGCCCTGACAGGAGCAATCAGCCCCAGCATTTT
.	TRBV11-3	TRBJ2-1	.	CASSLGHAVDEQFF	TGTGCCAGCAGCTTAGGGCACGCGGTTGATGAGCAGTTCTTC
.	TRBV2	TRBJ1-6	.	CASSVSGNNSPLHF	TGTGCCAGCAGTGTGTCCGGGAATAATTCACCCCTCCACTTT
.	TRBV3-1/TRBV3-2	TRBJ2-3	TRBD2	CASSPAGLHPADTQYF	TGTGCCAGCAGCCCGGCGGGACTACACCCGGCCGATACGCAGTATTTT
.	TRBV6-1	TRBJ2-7	TRBD1	CASSEAPDRGGEQYF	TGTGCCAGCAGTGAAGCCCCGGACAGGGGAGGCGAGCAGTACTTC
.	TRBV7-2	TRBJ2-5	TRBD2	CASSSAGAHQETQYF	TGTGCCAGCAGCTCAGCGGGGGCCCACCAAGAGACCCAGTACTTC
.	TRBV11-3	TRBJ2-1	.	CASSLGHNNEQFF	TGTGCCAGCAGCTTAGGACACAACAATGAGCAGTTCTTC
.	TRBV5-1	TRBJ1-3	.	CASSLRGDTIYF	TGCGCCAGCAGCTTGAGAGGAGACACCATATATTTT
medium-sized	TRBV6-1	TRBJ2-3	TRBD2	CASSEVSGGADTQYF	TGTGCCAGCAGTGAAGTTAGCGGGGGGGCAGATACGCAGTATTTT
.	TRBV5-1	TRBJ2-4	TRBD2	CASSAGDIAKNIQYF	TGCGCCAGCAGCGCGGGAGACATAGCCAAAAACATTCAGTACTTC
.	TRBV3-1/TRBV3-2	TRBJ2-2	TRBD2	CASSPIAGGTGELFF	TGTGCCAGCAGCCCCATTGCGGGGGGAACCGGGGAGCTGTTTTTT
.	TRBV5-1	TRBJ1-5	.	CASSPDSNQPQHF	TGCGCCAGCAGCCCAGATAGCAATCAGCCCCAGCATTTT
.	TRBV2	TRBJ2-1	.	CASSSTTGEQFF	TGTGCCAGCAGTAGTACGACGGGGGAGCAGTTCTTC
.	TRBV27	TRBJ1-2	TRBD1	CASSGQGAIYGYTF	TGTGCCAGCAGTGGACAGGGGGCGATCTATGGCTACACCTTC
.	TRBV2	TRBJ2-1	.	CASSEAWEVSEQFF	TGTGCCAGCAGTGAAGCCTGGGAGGTTAGTGAGCAGTTCTTC
.	TRBV12-3/TRBV12-4	TRBJ1-2	TRBD1	CASSSTGWGGYTF	TGTGCCAGCAGTTCGACAGGGTGGGGTGGCTACACCTTC
once	TRBV3-1/TRBV3-2	TRBJ1-1	.	CASALRGADTEAFF	TGTGCCAGCGCCCTGCGGGGGGCAGACACTGAAGCTTTCTTT
.	TRBV13	TRBJ1-4	TRBD1	CASSSFDRGDEKLFF	TGTGCCAGCAGCTCCTTCGACAGGGGGGATGAAAAACTGTTTTTT
once	TRBV5-4	TRBJ1-2	.	CASSLQYTGYTF	TGTGCCAGCAGCTTACAGTACACTGGCTACACCTTC
.	TRBV5-1	TRBJ1-1	TRBD1	CASSRGTVNTEAFF	TGCGCCAGTAGCAGGGGGACGGTGAACACTGAAGCTTTCTTT
.	TRBV24-1	TRBJ2-4	.	CATSAARGRGFIQYF	TGTGCCACCAGTGCCGCGCGGGGTAGGGGTTTCATTCAGTACTTC
.	TRBV12-5	TRBJ1-3	TRBD1	CASGLEQGSSGNTIYF	TGTGCTAGTGGTTTGGAACAGGGGAGCTCTGGAAACACCATATATTTT
.	TRBV27	TRBJ1-6	TRBD1	CAIGTGFFSPLHF	TGTGCCATCGGGACAGGGTTTTTTTCACCCCTCCACTTT
.	TRBV30	TRBJ1-5	TRBD1	CAWSDRGQGSQPQHF	TGTGCCTGGAGCGACCGGGGACAGGGGAGCCAGCCCCAGCATTTT
.	TRBV7-9	TRBJ2-1	.	CASSPPGVSYNEQFF	TGTGCCAGCAGCCCCCCAGGGGTGTCGTACAATGAGCAGTTCTTC
once	TRBV19	TRBJ1-1	.	CASSLAGGIEAFF	TGTGCCAGTAGCCTTGCGGGGGGCATTGAAGCTTTCTTT
.	TRBV6-2/TRBV6-3	TRBJ2-7	TRBD2	CASSMSVRGASEQYF	TGTGCCAGCAGTATGTCCGTGCGGGGGGCCTCCGAGCAGTACTTC
.	TRBV27	TRBJ2-1	.	CASSLSISYNEQFF	TGTGCCAGCAGTCTGAGTATCTCCTACAATGAGCAGTTCTTC
.	TRBV11-2	TRBJ1-4	TRBD1	CASSKRQGADEKLFF	TGTGCCAGCAGCAAAAGACAGGGGGCGGATGAAAAACTGTTTTTT
.	TRBV27	TRBJ1-5	TRBD1	CASSFRQGSNQPQHF	TGTGCCAGCAGTTTTCGACAGGGTAGCAATCAGCCCCAGCATTTT
.	TRBV29-1	TRBJ1-2	.	CTPDYGYTF	TGCACCCCGGACTATGGCTACACCTTC
.	TRBV5-6	TRBJ2-2	TRBD1	CASSLGQGAGTGELFF	TGTGCCAGCAGCTTGGGACAGGGGGCAGGGACCGGGGAGCTGTTTTTT
once	TRBV21-1	TRBJ1-2	.	CASSKFSRSGVNYGYTF	TGTGCCAGCAGCAAATTCTCCCGGTCGGGGGTTAACTATGGCTACACCTTC
few	TRBV7-2	TRBJ1-2	.	CATVGYGYTF	TGTGCCACCGTCGGCTATGGCTACACCTTC